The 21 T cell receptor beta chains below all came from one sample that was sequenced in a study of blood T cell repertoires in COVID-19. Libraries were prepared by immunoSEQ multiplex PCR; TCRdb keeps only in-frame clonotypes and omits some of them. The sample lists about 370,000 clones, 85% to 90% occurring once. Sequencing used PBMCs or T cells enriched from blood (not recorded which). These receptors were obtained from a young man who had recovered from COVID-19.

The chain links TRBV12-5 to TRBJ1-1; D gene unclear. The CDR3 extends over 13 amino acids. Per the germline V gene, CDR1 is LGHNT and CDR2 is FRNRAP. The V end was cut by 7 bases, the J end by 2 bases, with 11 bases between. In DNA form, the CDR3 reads TGTGCTAGTGTTTTTGCACAAAACACTGAAGCTTTCTTT. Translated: CASVFAQNTEAFF.

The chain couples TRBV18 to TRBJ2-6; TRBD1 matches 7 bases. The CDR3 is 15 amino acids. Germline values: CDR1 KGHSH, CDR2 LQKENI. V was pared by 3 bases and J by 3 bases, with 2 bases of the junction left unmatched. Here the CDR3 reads CASSPDRVGANVLTF. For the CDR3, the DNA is TGTGCCAGCTCACCTGACAGGGTTGGGGCCAACGTCCTGACTTTC. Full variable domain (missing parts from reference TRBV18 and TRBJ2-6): NAGVMQNPRHLVRRRGQEARLRCSPMKGHSHVYWYRQLPEEGLKFMVYLQKENIIDESGMPKERFSAEFPKEGPSILRIQQVVRGDSAAYFCASSPDRVGANVLTFGAGSRLTVL.

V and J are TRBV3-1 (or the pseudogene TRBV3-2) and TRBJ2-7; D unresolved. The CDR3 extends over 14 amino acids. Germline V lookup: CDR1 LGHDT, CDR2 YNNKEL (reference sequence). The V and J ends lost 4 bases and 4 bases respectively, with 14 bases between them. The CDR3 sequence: CASSPSSTGYEQYF. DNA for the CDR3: TGTGCCAGCAGCCCGAGTAGTACCGGTTACGAGCAGTACTTC.

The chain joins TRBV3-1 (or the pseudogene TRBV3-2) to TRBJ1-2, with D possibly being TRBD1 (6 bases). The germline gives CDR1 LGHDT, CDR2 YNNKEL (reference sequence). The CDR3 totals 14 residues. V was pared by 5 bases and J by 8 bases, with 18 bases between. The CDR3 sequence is CASSSLDSFGGYTF. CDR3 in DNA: TGTGCCAGCAGCTCCCTGGACAGTTTTGGCGGCTACACCTTC.

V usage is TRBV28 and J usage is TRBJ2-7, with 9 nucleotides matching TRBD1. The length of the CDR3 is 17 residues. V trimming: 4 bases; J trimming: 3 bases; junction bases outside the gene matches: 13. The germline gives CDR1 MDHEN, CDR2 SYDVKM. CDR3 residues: CASSSTTGGVGFYEQYF. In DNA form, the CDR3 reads TGTGCCAGCAGTTCAACTACAGGGGGCGTAGGGTTCTACGAGCAGTACTTC. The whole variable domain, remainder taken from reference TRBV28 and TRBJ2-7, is DVKVTQSSRYLVKRTGEKVFLECVQDMDHENMFWYRQDPGLGLRLIYFSYDVKMKEKGDIPEGYSVSREKKERFSLILESASTNQTSMYLCASSSTTGGVGFYEQYFGPGTRLTVT.

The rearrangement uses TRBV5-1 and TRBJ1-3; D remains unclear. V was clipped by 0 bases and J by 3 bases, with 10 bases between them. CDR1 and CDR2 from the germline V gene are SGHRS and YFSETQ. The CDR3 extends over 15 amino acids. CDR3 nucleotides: TGCGCCAGCAGCTTGGATCAAGAGGGTGGAAACACCATATATTTT. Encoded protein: CASSLDQEGGNTIYF.

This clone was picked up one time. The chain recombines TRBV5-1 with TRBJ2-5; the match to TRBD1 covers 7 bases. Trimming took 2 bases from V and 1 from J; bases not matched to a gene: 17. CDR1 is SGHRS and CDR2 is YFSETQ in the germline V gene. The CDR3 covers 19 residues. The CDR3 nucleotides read TGCGCCAGCAGCTTCCCGGGACAGAACAACCCGGCCCGCCAAGAGACCCAGTACTTC. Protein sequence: CASSFPGQNNPARQETQYF.

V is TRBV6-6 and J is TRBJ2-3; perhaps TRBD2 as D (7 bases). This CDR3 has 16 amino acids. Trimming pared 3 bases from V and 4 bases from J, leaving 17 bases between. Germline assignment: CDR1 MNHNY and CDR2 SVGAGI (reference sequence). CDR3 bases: TGTGCCAGCAGTTATCCGCCTCGGGGGGCGGCAGATACGCAGTATTTT. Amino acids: CASSYPPRGAADTQYF.

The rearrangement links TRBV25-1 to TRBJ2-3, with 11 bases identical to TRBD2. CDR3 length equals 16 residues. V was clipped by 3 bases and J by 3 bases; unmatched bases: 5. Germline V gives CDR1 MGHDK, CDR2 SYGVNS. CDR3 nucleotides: TGTGCCAGCAGTGACCCGGGGACTAGCGGAACAGATACGCAGTATTTT. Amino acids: CASSDPGTSGTDTQYF.

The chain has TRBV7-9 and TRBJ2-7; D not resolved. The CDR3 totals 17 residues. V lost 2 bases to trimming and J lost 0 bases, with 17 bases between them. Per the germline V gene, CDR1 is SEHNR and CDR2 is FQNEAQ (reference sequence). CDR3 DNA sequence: TGTGCCAGCAGCTTACACGGAGCGCCCCGGAACTCCTACGAGCAGTACTTC. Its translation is CASSLHGAPRNSYEQYF.

Here the CDR3 reads CASLRDRDFFGYTF. The CDR3 bases are TGTGCCAGCCTCCGGGACAGGGATTTTTTTGGCTACACCTTC. V is TRBV2 and J is TRBJ1-2; TRBD1 matches 9 bases. CDR3 size: 14 residues. From germline, CDR1 is SNHLY and CDR2 FYNNEI. The trim removed 8 bases at V and 7 bases at J, leaving 11 bases unmatched.

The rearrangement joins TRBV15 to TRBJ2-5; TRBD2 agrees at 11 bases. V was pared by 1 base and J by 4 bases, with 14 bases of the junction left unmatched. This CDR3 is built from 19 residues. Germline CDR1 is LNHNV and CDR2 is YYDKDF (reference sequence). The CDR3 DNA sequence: TGTGCCACCAGCAGAGTGAGGGGGCAACTAGCGGGGGTGCTAGAGACCCAGTACTTC. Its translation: CATSRVRGQLAGVLETQYF.

The DNA for the CDR3 is TGTGCCAGCAGTTTTCACCTCCGGGAACGCGGGGAGCTGTTTTTT. Its translation is CASSFHLRERGELFF. The chain is built from TRBV27 and TRBJ2-2, with D possibly matching TRBD2 (5 bases). Per germline, CDR1 MNHEY and CDR2 SMNVEV (reference sequence). V dropped 3 bases and J dropped 7 bases, with 15 bases sitting between them. The CDR3 has 15 residues.

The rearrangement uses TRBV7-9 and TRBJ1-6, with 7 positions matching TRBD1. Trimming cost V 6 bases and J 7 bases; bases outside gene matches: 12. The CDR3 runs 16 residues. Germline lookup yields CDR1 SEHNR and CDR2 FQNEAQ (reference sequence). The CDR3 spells CASSWSPGGGNSPLHF. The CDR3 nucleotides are TGTGCCAGCAGTTGGTCGCCAGGGGGTGGGAATTCACCCCTCCACTTT.

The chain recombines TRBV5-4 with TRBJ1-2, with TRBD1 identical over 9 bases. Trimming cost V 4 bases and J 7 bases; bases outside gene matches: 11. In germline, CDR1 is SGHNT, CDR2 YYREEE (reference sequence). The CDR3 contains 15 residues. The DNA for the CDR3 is TGTGCCAGCAGCGTGTACCCCGGGACAGGGTTTGGCTACACCTTC. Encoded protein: CASSVYPGTGFGYTF.

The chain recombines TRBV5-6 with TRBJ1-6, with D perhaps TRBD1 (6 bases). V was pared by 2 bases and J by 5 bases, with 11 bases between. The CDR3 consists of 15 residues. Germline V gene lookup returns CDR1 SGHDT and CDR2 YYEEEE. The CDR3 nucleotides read TGTGCCAGCAGCTTTTTACAGGGAGATAATTCACCCCTCCACTTT. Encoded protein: CASSFLQGDNSPLHF.

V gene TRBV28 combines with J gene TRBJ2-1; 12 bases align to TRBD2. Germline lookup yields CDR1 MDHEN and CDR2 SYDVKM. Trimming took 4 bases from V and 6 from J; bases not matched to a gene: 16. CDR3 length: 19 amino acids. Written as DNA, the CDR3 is TGTGCCAGCAGTTCCTATGCCCGACTAGCGGGAGAAGTGGCCAATGAGCAGTTCTTC. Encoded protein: CASSSYARLAGEVANEQFF.

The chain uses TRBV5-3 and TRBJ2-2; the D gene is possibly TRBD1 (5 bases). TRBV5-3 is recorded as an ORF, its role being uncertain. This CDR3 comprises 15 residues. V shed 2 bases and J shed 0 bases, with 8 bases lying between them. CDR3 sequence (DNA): TGTGCCAGAAGCTTAAGGGGCGCGAACACCGGGGAGCTGTTTTTT. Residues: CARSLRGANTGELFF.

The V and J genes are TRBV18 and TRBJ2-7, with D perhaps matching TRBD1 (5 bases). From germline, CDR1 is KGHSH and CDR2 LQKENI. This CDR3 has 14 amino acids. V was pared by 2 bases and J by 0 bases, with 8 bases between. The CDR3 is CASSPTRDSYEQYF. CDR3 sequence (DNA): TGTGCCAGCTCACCAACCAGGGACTCCTACGAGCAGTACTTC.

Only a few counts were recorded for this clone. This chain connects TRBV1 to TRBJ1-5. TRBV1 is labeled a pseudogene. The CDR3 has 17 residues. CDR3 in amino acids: CTSSRIRGDWHNQPQHF. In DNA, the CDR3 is TGCACCAGCAGCAGGATACGGGGGGACTGGCACAATCAGCCCCAGCATTTT.

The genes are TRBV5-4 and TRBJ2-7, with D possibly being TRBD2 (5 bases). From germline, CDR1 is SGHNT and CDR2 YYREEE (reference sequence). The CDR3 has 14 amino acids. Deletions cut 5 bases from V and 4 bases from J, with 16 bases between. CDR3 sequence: CASRREVGAYEQYF. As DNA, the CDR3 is TGTGCCAGCAGGAGGGAAGTAGGAGCTTACGAGCAGTACTTC.